This T cell receptor beta chain appears in the sequencing data of a study of cytomegalovirus exposure and HLA in healthy donors. As for the study in general: Per a later analysis, the roughly 680 first-cohort and more than 100 validation repertoires shared one platform. Overall study results and limits: Rarity marked most TCR sequences, yet some public TCRs occurred in many donors.

This table comes from immunoSEQ multiplex PCR, and its TCRdb copy is limited to in-frame clones, with some not included. The table records more than 110,000 clones, approximately 94% of them present only once. A note on this clone: Its antigen remains unidentified.

Trimming shortened V by 0 bases and J by 5 bases, and 16 bases separated the two germline ends. Looked up from germline, CDR1 is SNHLY and CDR2 is FYNNEI. This CDR3 has 16 amino acids. This TCR was sampled from a man aged 18-30 years in good health and CMV-seropositive. Sequencing was performed on PBMCs. V is TRBV2 and J is TRBJ2-5; TRBD1 is a possible D gene (5 bases). The CDR3 DNA is TGTGCCAGCAGTGAAGCGCTTTCAGGGTACGGCGAGACCCAGTACTTC. Its translation is CASSEALSGYGETQYF.